This record covers a single TCR beta chain. It was during active infection that Seattle patients were enrolled and then longitudinally followed. Authors' processing steps: Reference gene primer amplification gave nucleated cell count estimates. Profiled with immunoSEQ multiplex PCR; TCRdb holds only in-frame clones, not every one. Clonal size and the V and J genes are those of that table, whereas D and trimming came from the DNA. Found here are over 65,000 clones, 65% to 90% of them singletons; the top ten hold around 6.3%. The record originates from a study of blood T cell repertoires in COVID-19. For the study at large: COVID-19 samples from acute and convalescent phases originated in the United States, Italy and Spain. The analysed material was cDNA or gDNA that came from T cells, B-cell-depleted T cells, or PBMCs.

Material for sequencing was peripheral blood. This TCR was recovered from a man at least 80 years old with COVID-19, enrolled during active disease.

CDR3 region: CATSMGGGAYGYTF. CDR3 bases: TGTGCCACCTCCATGGGGGGGGGCGCATATGGCTACACCTTC. This chain uses TRBV15 with TRBJ1-2; D may be TRBD1 (6 bases). CDR1 is LNHNV and CDR2 is YYDKDF in the germline V gene (reference sequence). The CDR3 spans 14 residues. The ends were cut back, 8 bases at V and 5 bases at J, with 18 bases in the middle.